Below are 13 T cell receptor beta chains sequenced from a single sample in a study of Ad26.COV2.S vaccination and SARS-CoV-2 variants. Treatment specified: around 19 received Ad26.COV2.S at low or high dose, single or two shots; 5 received placebo; per-sample allocation not given. Collection of samples fell on day 63 after the first vaccine or placebo injection. Sequencing used immunoSEQ multiplex PCR; TCRdb keeps in-frame clones, though not all of them. The table shows about 480,000 clones, with around nine tenths occurring only once. This specimen was peripheral blood, taken in a trial of Ad26.COV2.S vaccine versus placebo. The source is a person between 18 and 65 years old who received the Ad26.COV2.S COVID-19 vaccine or a placebo.

This clone was recorded a few times. The gene calls are TRBV28 and TRBJ1-6; possibly TRBD1 for D (6 bases). CDR1 and CDR2 (germline): MDHEN, SYDVKM. The V gene lost 6 bases and the J gene lost 10 bases, with 19 bases spanning the gap. The CDR3 extends over 15 amino acids. The CDR3 reads CASRTTGPEGSPLHF. DNA for the CDR3: TGTGCCAGCAGAACGACAGGACCCGAGGGATCACCCCTCCACTTT. The full variable domain, rest sourced from reference TRBV28 and TRBJ1-6, is DVKVTQSSRYLVKRTGEKVFLECVQDMDHENMFWYRQDPGLGLRLIYFSYDVKMKEKGDIPEGYSVSREKKERFSLILESASTNQTSMYLCASRTTGPEGSPLHFGNGTRLTVT.

Only one count was recorded for this clone. The chain recombines TRBV19 with TRBJ2-7; tentatively, D is TRBD1 or TRBD2 (5 bases each). The CDR3 sequence is 17 residues long. V gave up 1 base and J gave up 7 bases, with 23 bases separating them. Germline V gene lookup returns CDR1 LNHDA and CDR2 SQIVND (reference sequence). The CDR3 is CASSIVGEGHRPGEQYF. DNA of the CDR3: TGTGCCAGTAGTATAGTGGGTGAGGGTCACAGGCCAGGGGAGCAGTACTTC. Full variable domain (remainder filled in from reference TRBV19 and TRBJ2-7): DGGITQSPKYLFRKEGQNVTLSCEQNLNHDAMYWYRQDPGQGLRLIYYSQIVNDFQKGDIAEGYSVSREKKESFPLTVTSAQKNPTAFYLCASSIVGEGHRPGEQYFGPGTRLTVT.

This clone occurred once. The chain combines TRBV3-1 (or the pseudogene TRBV3-2) with TRBJ2-7; tentatively, D is TRBD1 or TRBD2 (5 bases each). V lost 1 base, J lost 2 bases, and 30 bases lay in between. Germline V CDR1 and CDR2: LGHDT, YNNKEL (reference sequence). The CDR3 is 21 amino acids. The CDR3 loop reads CASSQVQDPITRDQTTYEQYF. CDR3 bases: TGTGCCAGCAGCCAAGTTCAAGACCCAATAACCCGGGACCAAACAACCTACGAGCAGTACTTC.

In DNA, the CDR3 is TGTGCCAGTAGTATAGTAATACAGTCGTACGAGCAGTACTTC. Its translation is CASSIVIQSYEQYF. The genes are TRBV19 and TRBJ2-7; D remains unclear. Germline loops: CDR1 LNHDA, CDR2 SQIVND (reference sequence). Deletions cut 1 base from V and 4 bases from J, with 11 bases between. The CDR3 consists of 14 residues.

The chain carries TRBV6-5 and TRBJ2-7, with a possible D match to TRBD1 (6 bases). The CDR3 loop spans 13 amino acids. V was trimmed by 0 bases and J by 9 bases, leaving 12 bases between them. Germline V gene sequence: CDR1 MNHEY, CDR2 SVGAGI. The DNA for the CDR3 is TGTGCCAGCAGTTACTCTAAACAGGGACGGCAGTACTTC. It is translated as CASSYSKQGRQYF.

V usage is TRBV30 and J usage is TRBJ2-3, with D unresolved. V was shortened by 5 bases and J by 6 bases, with 6 bases between the two germline ends. CDR1 GTSNPN and CDR2 SVGIG come from the germline V gene (reference sequence). The CDR3 runs to 10 residues. The CDR3 sequence is CAWGWDTQYF. In DNA form, the CDR3 reads TGTGCCTGGGGTTGGGATACGCAGTATTTT.

This clone was counted a single time. The genes are TRBV4-3 and TRBJ2-2, with a weak D call TRBD2 (6 bases). Trimming cost V 1 base and J 6 bases, with 12 bases left between them. Germline CDR1 and CDR2: LGHNA and YSLEER. The CDR3 covers 15 residues. In DNA form, the CDR3 reads TGCGCCAGCAGCCAAGTCTCTAGCGTCGCCGGGGAGCTGTTTTTT. Translating gives CASSQVSSVAGELFF.

The chain couples TRBV25-1 to TRBJ1-3, with 7 nucleotides matching TRBD1. The CDR3 consists of 14 residues. Germline values: CDR1 MGHDK, CDR2 SYGVNS. V lost 4 bases, J lost 2 bases, and 2 bases stayed unmatched. The CDR3 DNA follows: TGTGCCAGCAGTGCTGACAGGGCTGGAAACACCATATATTTT. It yields the protein CASSADRAGNTIYF.

CDR3 nucleotide sequence: TGTGCCACCAGCAGAGCTCGGACAGGGAATGAAAAACTGTTTTTT. This codes for CATSRARTGNEKLFF. The chain employs TRBV15 and TRBJ1-4, with TRBD1 matching over 8 bases. The CDR3 totals 15 residues. Trimming at V came to 1 base and at J to 5 bases, leaving 3 bases not matched to a gene. Germline CDR1 is LNHNV and CDR2 is YYDKDF (reference sequence).

The chain uses TRBV30 and TRBJ1-6; TRBD1 matches at 7 bases. Germline-derived CDR1 and CDR2 are GTSNPN and SVGIG (reference sequence). CDR3 length equals 14 residues. Trimming removed 0 bases from V and 14 bases from J; junction bases left unmatched: 10. The chain's CDR3 is CAWSVQGRRLALHF. CDR3 bases: TGTGCCTGGAGTGTACAGGGGCGCCGTTTGGCCCTCCACTTT.

The chain uses TRBV6-1 and TRBJ2-1, with a tentative D call TRBD2 (5 bases). CDR1 is MNHNS, CDR2 SASEGT, per germline. The CDR3 consists of 13 residues. With 0 bases removed from V and 9 bases from J, the gap between germline ends came to 9 bases. The CDR3 is CASSEALRGEQFF. The DNA for the CDR3 is TGTGCCAGCAGTGAAGCGCTTCGGGGTGAGCAGTTCTTC.

This clone was detected once. The chain employs TRBV5-4 and TRBJ1-2; D remains unclear. The V gene lost 0 bases and the J gene lost 8 bases, with 11 bases spanning the gap. The CDR3 consists of 13 residues. The germline V gene encodes CDR1 SGHNT and CDR2 YYREEE (reference sequence). CDR3 nucleotides: TGTGCCAGCAGCTTGGGCATAAGTAGCGGCTACACCTTC. Amino acid sequence: CASSLGISSGYTF.

The chain couples TRBV28 to TRBJ1-2; D unclear. Per the germline V gene, CDR1 is MDHEN and CDR2 is SYDVKM. The CDR3 runs 13 residues. Trimming took off 6 bases at V and 10 bases at J, with 18 bases between the two ends. Here the CDR3 reads CASRPPTRRDYTF. CDR3 nucleotides: TGTGCCAGCAGGCCGCCGACTAGGAGGGACTACACCTTC.